The 27 T cell receptor beta chains given below trace back to one sample, sequenced in a study of CD8 T cells in ankylosing spondylitis. From the 5' RACE reads, TCRdb called clonotypes with MiXCR, one entry per CDR3 protein. The sample gives roughly 130,000 distinct CDR3 sequences, roughly an eighth of which show up once; 3% is in the top ten. The sequencing sample was made of blood, either unsorted or a sorted T cell fraction (not recorded which). Receptors originate from a female donor with ankylosing spondylitis or in good health (not recorded which).

Only a few counts were recorded for this clonotype. The chain employs TRBV10-1 and TRBJ2-2; no reliable D call. Germline V gene data show CDR1 as WNHNN and CDR2 as SYGVQD (reference sequence). V shed 2 bases and J shed 3 bases, with 10 bases lying between them. The CDR3 runs to 15 residues. The CDR3 is CASSEGSFDTGELFF. The CDR3 DNA follows: TGCGCCAGCAGTGAGGGGTCTTTTGACACCGGGGAGCTGTTTTTT.

Notes on this clonotype: A much larger clonotype is one base distant, so this may be a read error. The V and J genes are TRBV20-1 and TRBJ2-5; weak D call: TRBD1 (7 bases). In germline, CDR1 is DFQATT, CDR2 SNEGSKA (reference sequence). Deletions cut 8 bases from V and 1 base from J, with 20 bases between. This CDR3 has 15 amino acids. In nucleotides, the CDR3 is TGCAGTCCAACGGAGGGGGCCGCCTTCCAAGAGACCCAGTACTTC. Amino acids: CSPTEGAAFQETQYF.

To note about this clonotype: A much larger clone sits a single nucleotide away, making a read error possible. The V gene is TRBV20-1, the J gene TRBJ2-3, with D perhaps being TRBD1 or TRBD2 (6 bases each). The CDR3 totals 13 residues. Germline loops: CDR1 DFQATT, CDR2 SNEGSKA (reference sequence). CDR3 coding DNA: TGCTGTGCTAGAAGGGGGGGCACAGATACGCAGTATTTT. This translates into CCARRGGTDTQYF.

This clonotype occurred many times. In nucleotides, the CDR3 is TGCGCCAGCAGCCGGATCGCCCCGCACAGGGAAAAGGAGAATGAAAAACTGTTTTTT. This encodes CASSRIAPHREKENEKLFF. The J gene is TRBJ1-4, the V gene TRBV4-1; a possible D gene is TRBD1 (6 bases). Trimming pared 4 bases from V and 5 bases from J, leaving 26 bases between. This CDR3 region has 19 residues. CDR1 is MGHRA, CDR2 YSYEKL, per germline.

This chain connects TRBV5-5 to TRBJ2-3, with 9 bases lining up with TRBD1. Germline V gene lookup returns CDR1 SGHKS and CDR2 YYEKEE (reference sequence). The CDR3 totals 17 residues. J gave up 8 bases and V 3 bases, and 16 bases lay outside the gene matches. CDR3 in amino acids: CASSSDEQGANRVTQYF. The DNA of the CDR3 is TGTGCCAGCAGCTCGGACGAACAGGGGGCGAATCGGGTTACGCAGTATTTT.

The table lists this clonotype with many counts. The genes are TRBV12-3 or TRBV12-4 and TRBJ1-1; D is unresolved. The CDR3 is 13 residues long. The V gene lost 1 base and the J gene lost 5 bases, with 8 bases spanning the gap. DNA of the CDR3: TGTGCCAGCAGTTTAGGGCTGTTTACTGAAGCTTTCTTT. Amino acids: CASSLGLFTEAFF.

The V call is TRBV18, the J call TRBJ1-2; 8 nucleotides align to TRBD1. Germline V CDR1 and CDR2: KGHSH, LQKENI. The CDR3 has 14 amino acids. With V trimmed by 3 bases and J by 4 bases, 4 bases remained unmatched. CDR3 in DNA: TGTGCCAGCTCACCGCCTACAGGGGGCTATGGCTACACCTTC. As protein: CASSPPTGGYGYTF.

In this sample, this clonotype turned up a few times. The chain recombines TRBV7-9 with TRBJ2-7, with D perhaps being TRBD1 or TRBD2 (5 bases each). Between the trimmed V and J ends, which lost 5 bases and 3 bases, there was a span of 20 bases. The germline gives CDR1 SEHNR, CDR2 FQNEAQ (reference sequence). CDR3 length equals 16 residues. The CDR3 nucleotides read TGTGCCAGCAGCGATCAGGGTTCTCCTGGGGGCTACGAGCAGTACTTC. Its protein product is CASSDQGSPGGYEQYF.

This clonotype was seen ten or more times. The J gene is TRBJ2-3, the V gene TRBV9, with D perhaps being TRBD1 or TRBD2 (5 bases each). The V end was cut by 4 bases, the J end by 6 bases, with 18 bases between. Germline V gives CDR1 SGDLS, CDR2 YYNGEE. CDR3 length: 15 residues. The CDR3 DNA reads as TGTGCCAGCAGCACAGACGGGGCGACGGCGGATACGCAGTATTTT. Its translation is CASSTDGATADTQYF.

This chain joins TRBV19 and TRBJ2-1; TRBD2 matches at 9 bases. Germline loops: CDR1 LNHDA, CDR2 SQIVND (reference sequence). CDR3 length: 16 residues. After removal of 3 bases from V and 1 base from J, the junction contained 4 bases not matched to a gene. CDR3 amino acids: CASSILGLASYNEQFF. The CDR3 DNA reads TGTGCCAGTAGTATTCTCGGACTAGCGTCCTACAATGAGCAGTTCTTC.

Ten or more counts support this clonotype. This chain links TRBV19 with TRBJ1-3; D is ambiguous. Germline V gene lookup returns CDR1 LNHDA and CDR2 SQIVND (reference sequence). This CDR3 is built from 15 residues. Trimming pared 9 bases from V and 0 bases from J, leaving 15 bases between. The CDR3 loop reads CASDTQRSSGNTIYF. CDR3 in DNA: TGTGCCAGCGATACACAGAGGAGCTCTGGAAACACCATATATTTT.

V usage is TRBV5-8 and J usage is TRBJ2-1; D perhaps matches TRBD1 (6 bases). This CDR3 has 15 amino acids. The V and J ends lost 5 bases and 1 base respectively, with 13 bases between them. Germline V lookup: CDR1 SGHTS, CDR2 YDEGEE. The CDR3 nucleotides are TGTGCCAGCAGACGGACAGCGAATTCCTACAATGAGCAGTTCTTC. Translated: CASRRTANSYNEQFF.

The chain is built from TRBV29-1 and TRBJ1-2; D is unclear. The V gene lost 0 bases and the J gene lost 0 bases, with 11 bases spanning the gap. Germline loops: CDR1 SQVTM, CDR2 ANQGSEA. This CDR3 is built from 15 residues. The chain's CDR3 is CSVEDLHSPNYGYTF. In DNA, the CDR3 is TGCAGCGTTGAAGATTTGCACAGTCCTAACTATGGCTACACCTTC. The full variable domain, rest sourced from reference TRBV29-1 and TRBJ1-2, is SAVISQKPSRDICQRGTSLTIQCQVDSQVTMMFWYRQQPGQSLTLIATANQGSEATYESGFVIDKFPISRPNLTFSTLTVSNMSPEDSSIYLCSVEDLHSPNYGYTFGSGTRLTVV.

A single count supports this clonotype. Possible read error: a much larger clone is one base away. The chain couples TRBV4-2 to TRBJ1-4; 8 bases align to TRBD1. The CDR3 is made up of 14 amino acids. Germline CDR1 is LGHNA and CDR2 is YNFKEQ. This CDR3 reads CASSRDRTDENLFF. The CDR3 region has the DNA TGTGCCAGCAGCCGGGACAGGACGGATGAAAACCTGTTTTTT.

The genes are TRBV7-9 and TRBJ1-1; D gene ambiguous. CDR1 and CDR2 (germline): SEHNR, FQNEAQ (reference sequence). The CDR3 is 13 amino acids. Trimming pared 6 bases from V and 6 bases from J, leaving 14 bases between. CDR3 protein: CASSFSGTPEAFF. DNA of the CDR3: TGTGCCAGCAGTTTCTCCGGAACCCCTGAAGCTTTCTTT. The full variable domain, with the rest looked up from reference TRBV7-9 and TRBJ1-1, is DTGVSQNPRHKITKRGQNVTFRCDPISEHNRLYWYRQTLGQGPEFLTYFQNEAQLEKSRLLSDRFSAERPKGSFSTLEIQRTEQGDSAMYLCASSFSGTPEAFFGQGTRLTVV.

The chain carries TRBV2 and TRBJ1-1, with TRBD1 matching over 8 bases. Trimming removed 6 bases from V and 4 bases from J; junction bases left unmatched: 16. CDR3 length: 17 amino acids. Germline CDR1 reads SNHLY; CDR2 reads FYNNEI. The CDR3 DNA sequence: TGTGCCAGCAGACCGCCTCTCAACAGGGGGGTAATCACTGAAGCTTTCTTT. This codes for CASRPPLNRGVITEAFF.

Many counts were recorded for this clonotype. J is TRBJ2-7 and V is TRBV6-1; a possible D gene is TRBD1 (5 bases). This CDR3 has 13 amino acids. V dropped 7 bases and J dropped 2 bases, with 12 bases sitting between them. CDR1 is MNHNS, CDR2 SASEGT, per germline. The CDR3 coding sequence is TGTGCCAGCAAACAGGCGTCCACCTACGAGCAGTACTTC. This gives the protein CASKQASTYEQYF.

CDR3 in DNA: TGTGCCAGCAGTTTAGGGTTAGGGGACAATCAGCCCCAGCATTTT. It yields the protein CASSLGLGDNQPQHF. The rearrangement joins TRBV12-3 or TRBV12-4 to TRBJ1-5; a weak D match, TRBD1 (5 bases). Trimming pared 1 base from V and 3 bases from J, leaving 10 bases between. The CDR3 length is 15 residues.

A single count supports this clonotype. This chain connects TRBV12-3 or TRBV12-4 to TRBJ1-1; D remains unclear. The CDR3 is 15 amino acids. V was trimmed by 5 bases and J by 0 bases, leaving 13 bases between them. DNA of the CDR3: TGTGCCAGCAGTCTCCGGGTATCATTGAACACTGAAGCTTTCTTT. Protein: CASSLRVSLNTEAFF.

Worth noting for this clonotype: A much bigger clone sits one base away, suggesting this may be a read error. This chain connects TRBV5-8 to TRBJ2-1, with D unresolved. The CDR3 runs 14 residues. The germline V and J ends were trimmed by 4 bases and 5 bases, with 13 bases remaining between them. CDR1 is SGHTS and CDR2 is YDEGEE in the germline V gene. This chain's CDR3 is CASSPWSPHNEQFF. CDR3 in DNA: TGTGCCAGCAGCCCTTGGAGCCCGCACAATGAGCAGTTCTTC.

The chain recombines TRBV7-8 with TRBJ2-2, with D maybe TRBD1 (5 bases). The CDR3 contains 16 residues. Germline loops: CDR1 SGHVS, CDR2 FQNEAQ. V dropped 6 bases and J dropped 2 bases, with 16 bases sitting between them. The CDR3 region is CASSLRQPTNTGELFF. DNA of the CDR3: TGTGCCAGCAGTCTCCGACAGCCGACTAACACCGGGGAGCTGTTTTTT. Together with reference TRBV7-8 and TRBJ2-2, the CDR3 gives the full variable domain: GAGVSQSPRYKVAKRGQDVALRCDPISGHVSLFWYQQALGQGPEFLTYFQNEAQLDKSGLPSDRFFAERPEGSVSTLKIQRTQQEDSAVYLCASSLRQPTNTGELFFGEGSRLTVL.

This clonotype was seen repeatedly, ten times or more. V and J are TRBV12-3 or TRBV12-4 and TRBJ1-2; 8 bases fit TRBD1. V was clipped by 3 bases and J by 4 bases; unmatched bases: 4. The CDR3 length is 14 residues. CDR3: CASSLAGGAYGYTF. In DNA form, the CDR3 reads TGTGCCAGCAGTTTGGCAGGGGGCGCCTATGGCTACACCTTC.

This clonotype showed up many times. The chain links TRBV12-3 or TRBV12-4 to TRBJ2-3; D gene uncertain. V was trimmed by 6 bases and J by 6 bases, leaving 10 bases between them. The CDR3 has 12 residues. The CDR3, as DNA: TGTGCCAGCAGCCGCCCCCCGGATACGCAGTATTTT. Encoded protein: CASSRPPDTQYF.

The table lists this clonotype with a few counts. The chain has TRBV5-1 and TRBJ2-6; D ambiguous. Germline CDR1 and CDR2: SGHRS and YFSETQ. The V and J ends lost 8 bases and 0 bases respectively, with 18 bases between them. The length of the CDR3 is 17 residues. This chain's CDR3 is CASHSPILGSGANVLTF. The CDR3 coding sequence is TGCGCCAGTCACTCCCCCATCCTTGGCTCTGGGGCCAACGTCCTGACTTTC. The full variable domain, completed using reference TRBV5-1 and TRBJ2-6, is KAGVTQTPRYLIKTRGQQVTLSCSPISGHRSVSWYQQTPGQGLQFLFEYFSETQRNKGNFPGRFSGRQFSNSRSEMNVSTLELGDSALYLCASHSPILGSGANVLTFGAGSRLTVL.

This clonotype occurred a few times. The V call is TRBV6-6, the J call TRBJ2-2, with D hard to call. Trimming stripped 5 bases from V and 4 bases from J, with 8 bases between. The germline V gene encodes CDR1 MNHNY and CDR2 SVGAGI (reference sequence). The CDR3 has 13 residues. The CDR3 DNA reads TGTGCCAGCAGTGGGCCGGGCACCGGGGAGCTGTTTTTT. This gives the protein CASSGPGTGELFF.

This clonotype was observed a few times. The chain carries TRBV3-1 and TRBJ2-1; 11 bases are a match to TRBD2. Germline CDR1 reads LGHDT; CDR2 reads YNNKEL (reference sequence). Germline trimming cut 3 bases from V and 4 bases from J; bases unmatched to any gene: 2. CDR3 length equals 15 residues. The CDR3 nucleotides read TGTGCCAGCAGCCATAGCGGGGGGGATTACAATGAGCAGTTCTTC. The encoded protein is CASSHSGGDYNEQFF.

About this clonotype: Possible read error: a much larger clone is one base away. V and J are TRBV7-3 and TRBJ2-5; TRBD1 might be the D (6 bases). CDR1 is SGHTA and CDR2 is FQGTGA in the germline V gene. The CDR3 extends over 13 amino acids. The chain's CDR3 is CATSRGGFETQYF. Written as DNA, the CDR3 is TGTGCCACCAGCCGAGGGGGTTTCGAGACCCAGTACTTC. Complete variable domain (other parts from reference TRBV7-3 and TRBJ2-5): GAGVSQTPSNKVTEKGKYVELRCDPISGHTALYWYRQSLGQGPEFLIYFQGTGAADDSGLPNDRFFAVRPEGSVSTLKIQRTERGDSAVYLCATSRGGFETQYFGPGTRLLVL.